This T cell receptor beta chain was captured in a study of blood T cell repertoires in COVID-19. The ends lost 6 bases at V and 3 bases at J; junction bases unmatched: 10. Germline values: CDR1 MDHEN, CDR2 SYDVKM. This CDR3 contains 15 residues. Produced via immunoSEQ multiplex PCR; TCRdb's table is partial and in-frame only. The table includes roughly 190,000 clones, more than 75% detected once. This clone was picked up one time. This receptor was obtained from a woman aged 55-69 years with COVID-19, enrolled during active disease. The sample consisted of peripheral blood. The V call is TRBV28, the J call TRBJ2-7, with 8 bases lining up with TRBD1. DNA for the CDR3: TGTGCCAGCAGCCCGACAGGGGCGCGATTCTACGAGCAGTACTTC. Its translation is CASSPTGARFYEQYF.